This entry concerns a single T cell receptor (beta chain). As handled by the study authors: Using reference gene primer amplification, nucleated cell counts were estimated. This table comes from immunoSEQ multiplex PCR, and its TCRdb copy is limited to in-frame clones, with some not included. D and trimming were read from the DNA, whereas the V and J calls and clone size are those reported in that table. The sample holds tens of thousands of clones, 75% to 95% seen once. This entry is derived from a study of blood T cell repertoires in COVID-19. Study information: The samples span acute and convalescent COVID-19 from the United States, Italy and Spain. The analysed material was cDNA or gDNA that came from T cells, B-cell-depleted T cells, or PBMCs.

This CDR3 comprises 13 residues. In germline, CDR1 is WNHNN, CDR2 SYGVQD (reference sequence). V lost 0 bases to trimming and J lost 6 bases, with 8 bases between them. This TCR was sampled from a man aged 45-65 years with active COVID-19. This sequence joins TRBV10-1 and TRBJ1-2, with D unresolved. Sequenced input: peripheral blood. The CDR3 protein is CASSESSRDGYTF. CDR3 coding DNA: TGCGCCAGCAGTGAGTCGTCCCGAGATGGCTACACCTTC.